This T cell receptor (beta chain) emerged from a study of patients and donors after allogeneic stem cell transplantation. TCRdb re-called the RT-PCR reads through MiXCR, storing one row per CDR3 protein. The sample records roughly 140,000 distinct CDR3 sequences, about 40% being singletons. This TCR came from a human donor who was either an allogeneic HSCT recipient or a stem cell or donor lymphocyte infusion donor (not recorded which). It is not recorded whose cells these are; they may come from a transplant donor. The material sequenced was blood, either unsorted or a sorted T cell fraction (not recorded which).

CDR3 in amino acids: CSARDRRNTEAFF. The CDR3, as DNA: TGCAGTGCTAGAGATCGGAGGAACACTGAAGCTTTCTTT. This chain uses TRBV20-1 with TRBJ1-1; D gene ambiguous. Germline CDR1 is DFQATT and CDR2 is SNEGSKA (reference sequence). CDR3 length: 13 residues. V was shortened by 0 bases and J by 1 base, with 6 bases between the two germline ends.